This TCR beta chain comes out of a study of graft-versus-host responses after intestinal transplantation. Study at large: Multivisceral, liver-intestinal, or isolated intestinal transplants were received by the recipients. Each recipient received anti-thymocyte globulin induction, then tacrolimus and steroids for about 3 years.

Points on this clone: Its antigen is currently unknown.

Assay used: immunoSEQ multiplex PCR; TCRdb lists only in-frame clones, some missing. The sample contains some 88,000 clones, 90% to 95% of which appear only once. Germline V gene lookup returns CDR1 LNHNV and CDR2 YYDKDF (reference sequence). The ends were cut back, 0 bases at V and 3 bases at J, with 22 bases in the middle. The length of the CDR3 is 19 residues. The specimen comprised unstimulated CD8+ T cells sorted from spleen or lymph node cells, sampled before intestinal transplant. This clonotype was sampled from a human donor who received an intestinal transplant. The chain couples TRBV15 to TRBJ2-3, with D possibly being TRBD2 (7 bases). The DNA of the CDR3 is TGTGCCACCAGCAGAGAATTGTATGGGGGGGCCGGTCGAACAGATACGCAGTATTTT. The encoded protein is CATSRELYGGAGRTDTQYF. Variable domain in full (rest from reference TRBV15 and TRBJ2-3): DAMVIQNPRYQVTQFGKPVTLSCSQTLNHNVMYWYQQKSSQAPKLLFHYYDKDFNNEADTPDNFQSRRPNTSFCFLDIRSPGLGDTAMYLCATSRELYGGAGRTDTQYFGPGTRLTVL.